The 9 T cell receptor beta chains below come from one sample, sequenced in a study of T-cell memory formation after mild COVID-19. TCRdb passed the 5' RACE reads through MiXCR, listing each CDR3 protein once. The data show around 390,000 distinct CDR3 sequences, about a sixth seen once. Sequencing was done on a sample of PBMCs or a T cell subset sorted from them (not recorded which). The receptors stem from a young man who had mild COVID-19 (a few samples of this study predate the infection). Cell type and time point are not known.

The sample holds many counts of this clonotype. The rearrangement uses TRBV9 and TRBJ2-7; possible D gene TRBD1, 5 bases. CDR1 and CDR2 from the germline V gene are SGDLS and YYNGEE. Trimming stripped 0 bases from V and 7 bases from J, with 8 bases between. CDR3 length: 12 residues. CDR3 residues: CASSVGAGEQYF. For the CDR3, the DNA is TGTGCCAGCAGCGTAGGGGCAGGGGAGCAGTACTTC.

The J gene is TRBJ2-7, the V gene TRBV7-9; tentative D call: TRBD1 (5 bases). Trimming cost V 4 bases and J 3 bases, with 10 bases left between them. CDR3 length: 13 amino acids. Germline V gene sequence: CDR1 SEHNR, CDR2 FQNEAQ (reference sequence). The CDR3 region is CASSSPGFYEQYF. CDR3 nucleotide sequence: TGTGCCAGCAGCTCCCCAGGGTTCTACGAGCAGTACTTC.

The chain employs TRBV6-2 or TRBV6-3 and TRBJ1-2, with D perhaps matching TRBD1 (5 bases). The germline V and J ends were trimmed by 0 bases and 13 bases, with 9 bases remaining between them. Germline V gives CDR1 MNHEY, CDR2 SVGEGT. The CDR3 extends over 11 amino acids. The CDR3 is CASSYSGTCTF. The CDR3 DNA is TGTGCCAGCAGTTACTCCGGGACGTGCACCTTC.

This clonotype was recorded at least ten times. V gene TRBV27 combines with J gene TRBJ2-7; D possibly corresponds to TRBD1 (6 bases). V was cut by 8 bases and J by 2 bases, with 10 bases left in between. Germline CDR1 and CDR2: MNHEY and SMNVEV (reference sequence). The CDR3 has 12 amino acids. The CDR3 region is CASAAGAYEQYF. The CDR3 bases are TGTGCCAGCGCGGCAGGGGCCTACGAGCAGTACTTC.

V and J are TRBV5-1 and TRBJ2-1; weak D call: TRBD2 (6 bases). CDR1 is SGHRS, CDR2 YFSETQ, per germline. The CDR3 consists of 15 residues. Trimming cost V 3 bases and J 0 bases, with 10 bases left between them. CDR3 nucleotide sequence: TGCGCCAGCAGCTCCTTCGGGAGCTCCTACAATGAGCAGTTCTTC. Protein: CASSSFGSSYNEQFF.

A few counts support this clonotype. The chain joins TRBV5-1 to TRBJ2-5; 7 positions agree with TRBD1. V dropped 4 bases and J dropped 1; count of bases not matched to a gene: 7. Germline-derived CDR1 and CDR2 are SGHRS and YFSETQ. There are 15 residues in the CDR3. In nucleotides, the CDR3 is TGCGCCAGCAGCCCGGGGACAGCACTCCAAGAGACCCAGTACTTC. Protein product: CASSPGTALQETQYF. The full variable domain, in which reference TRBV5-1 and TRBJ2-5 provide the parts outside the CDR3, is KAGVTQTPRYLIKTRGQQVTLSCSPISGHRSVSWYQQTPGQGLQFLFEYFSETQRNKGNFPGRFSGRQFSNSRSEMNVSTLELGDSALYLCASSPGTALQETQYFGPGTRLLVL.

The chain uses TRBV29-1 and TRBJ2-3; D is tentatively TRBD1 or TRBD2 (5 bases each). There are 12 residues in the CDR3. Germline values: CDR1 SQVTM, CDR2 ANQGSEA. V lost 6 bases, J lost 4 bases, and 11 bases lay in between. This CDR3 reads CSVGEVADTQYF. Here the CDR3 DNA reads TGCAGCGTGGGGGAAGTGGCAGATACGCAGTATTTT.

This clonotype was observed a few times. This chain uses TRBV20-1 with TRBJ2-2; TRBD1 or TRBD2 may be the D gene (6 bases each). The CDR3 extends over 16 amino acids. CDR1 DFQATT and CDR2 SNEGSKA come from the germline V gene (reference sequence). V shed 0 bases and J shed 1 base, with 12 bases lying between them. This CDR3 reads CSARDLKGGNTGELFF. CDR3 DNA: TGCAGTGCTAGAGATTTAAAGGGGGGGAACACCGGGGAGCTGTTTTTT.

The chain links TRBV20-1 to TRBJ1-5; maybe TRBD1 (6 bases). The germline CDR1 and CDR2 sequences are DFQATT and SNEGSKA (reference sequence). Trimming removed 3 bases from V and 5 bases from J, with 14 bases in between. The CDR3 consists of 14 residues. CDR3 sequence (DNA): TGCAGTGCTAGCCCCAGTGGGGGCTATCAGCCCCAGCATTTT. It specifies CSASPSGGYQPQHF.